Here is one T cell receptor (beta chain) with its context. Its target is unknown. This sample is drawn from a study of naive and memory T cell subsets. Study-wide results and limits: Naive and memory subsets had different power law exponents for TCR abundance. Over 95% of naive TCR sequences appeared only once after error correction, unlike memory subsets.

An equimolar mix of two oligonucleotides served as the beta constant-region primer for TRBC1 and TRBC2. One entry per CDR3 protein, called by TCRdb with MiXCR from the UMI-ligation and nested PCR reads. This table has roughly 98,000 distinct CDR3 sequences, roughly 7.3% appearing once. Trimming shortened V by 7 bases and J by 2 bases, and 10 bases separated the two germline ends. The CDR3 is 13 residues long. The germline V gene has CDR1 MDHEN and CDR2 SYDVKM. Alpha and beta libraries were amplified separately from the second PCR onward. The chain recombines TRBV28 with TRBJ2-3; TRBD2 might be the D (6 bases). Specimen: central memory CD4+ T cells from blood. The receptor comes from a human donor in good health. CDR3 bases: TGTGCCAGCAAGCGGGTTGCCACAGATACGCAGTATTTT. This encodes CASKRVATDTQYF.